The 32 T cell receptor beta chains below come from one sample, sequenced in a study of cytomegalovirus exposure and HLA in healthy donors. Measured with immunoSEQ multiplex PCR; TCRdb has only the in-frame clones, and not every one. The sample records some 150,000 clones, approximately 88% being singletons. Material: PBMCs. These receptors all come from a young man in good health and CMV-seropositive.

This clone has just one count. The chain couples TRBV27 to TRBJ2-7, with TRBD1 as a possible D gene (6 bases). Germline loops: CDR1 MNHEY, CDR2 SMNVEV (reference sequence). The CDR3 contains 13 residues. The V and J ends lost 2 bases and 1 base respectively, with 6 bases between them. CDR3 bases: TGTGCCAGCAGTTTAGGGACATCCTACGAGCAGTACTTC. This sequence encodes CASSLGTSYEQYF.

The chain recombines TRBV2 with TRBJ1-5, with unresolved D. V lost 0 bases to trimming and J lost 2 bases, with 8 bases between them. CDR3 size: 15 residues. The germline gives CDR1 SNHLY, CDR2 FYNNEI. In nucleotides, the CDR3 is TGTGCCAGCAGTGAAGCGCTTCAGGGCAATCAGCCCCAGCATTTT. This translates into CASSEALQGNQPQHF.

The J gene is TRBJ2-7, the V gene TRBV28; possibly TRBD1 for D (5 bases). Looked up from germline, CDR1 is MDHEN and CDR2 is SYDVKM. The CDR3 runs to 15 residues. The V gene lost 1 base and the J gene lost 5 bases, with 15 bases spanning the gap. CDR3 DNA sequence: TGTGCCAGCAGTTTATATTCCAGGGATGAAAACGAGCAGTACTTC. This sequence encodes CASSLYSRDENEQYF.

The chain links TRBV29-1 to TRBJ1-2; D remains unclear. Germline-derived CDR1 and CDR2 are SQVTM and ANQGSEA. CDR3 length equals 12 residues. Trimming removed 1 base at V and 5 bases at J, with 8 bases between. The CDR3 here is CSVEVAHYGYTF. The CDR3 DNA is TGCAGCGTTGAAGTGGCTCATTATGGCTACACCTTC.

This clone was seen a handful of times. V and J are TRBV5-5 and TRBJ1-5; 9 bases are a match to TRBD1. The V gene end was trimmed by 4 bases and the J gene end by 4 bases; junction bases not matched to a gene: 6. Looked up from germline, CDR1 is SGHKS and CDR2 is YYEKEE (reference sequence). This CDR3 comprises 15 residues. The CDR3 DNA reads TGTGCCAGCAGCCGGACAGGGGACGGGAATCAGCCCCAGCATTTT. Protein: CASSRTGDGNQPQHF. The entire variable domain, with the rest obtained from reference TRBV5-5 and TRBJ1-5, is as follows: DAGVTQSPTHLIKTRGQQVTLRCSPISGHKSVSWYQQVLGQGPQFIFQYYEKEERGRGNFPDRFSARQFPNYSSELNVNALLLGDSALYLCASSRTGDGNQPQHFGDGTRLSIL.

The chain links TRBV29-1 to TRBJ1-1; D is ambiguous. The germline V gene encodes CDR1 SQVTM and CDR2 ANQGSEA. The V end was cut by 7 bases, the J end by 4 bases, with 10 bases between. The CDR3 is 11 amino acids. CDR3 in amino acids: CSARAGTEAFF. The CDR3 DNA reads TGCAGCGCCCGAGCCGGCACTGAAGCTTTCTTT.

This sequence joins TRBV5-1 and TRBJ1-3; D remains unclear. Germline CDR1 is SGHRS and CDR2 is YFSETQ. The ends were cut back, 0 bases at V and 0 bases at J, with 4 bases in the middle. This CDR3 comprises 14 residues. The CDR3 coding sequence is TGCGCCAGCAGCTTGGACAGCTCTGGAAACACCATATATTTT. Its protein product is CASSLDSSGNTIYF.

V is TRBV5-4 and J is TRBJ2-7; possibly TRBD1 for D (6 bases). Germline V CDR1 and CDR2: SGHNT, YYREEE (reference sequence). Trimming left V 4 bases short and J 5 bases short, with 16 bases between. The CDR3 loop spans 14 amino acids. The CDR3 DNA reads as TGTGCCAGCAGCCCGGATCTGGGGGCAAACGAGCAGTACTTC. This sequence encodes CASSPDLGANEQYF.

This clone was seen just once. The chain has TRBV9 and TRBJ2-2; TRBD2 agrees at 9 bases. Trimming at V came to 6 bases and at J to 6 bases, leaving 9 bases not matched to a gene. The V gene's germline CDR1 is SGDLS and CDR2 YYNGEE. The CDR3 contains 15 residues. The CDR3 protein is CASTSSSGTAGELFF. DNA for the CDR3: TGTGCCAGCACCTCGTCTAGCGGGACGGCCGGGGAGCTGTTTTTT.

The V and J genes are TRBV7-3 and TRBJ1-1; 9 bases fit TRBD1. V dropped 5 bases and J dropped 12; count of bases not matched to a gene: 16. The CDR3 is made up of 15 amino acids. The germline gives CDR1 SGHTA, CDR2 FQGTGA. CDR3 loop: CASSPQPDRGSGTFF. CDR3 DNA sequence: TGTGCCAGCAGCCCCCAACCGGACAGGGGATCCGGAACTTTCTTT.

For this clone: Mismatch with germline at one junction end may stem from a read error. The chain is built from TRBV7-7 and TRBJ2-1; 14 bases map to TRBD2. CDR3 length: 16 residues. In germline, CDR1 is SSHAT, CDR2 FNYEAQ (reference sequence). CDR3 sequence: CASSLGLAGAYNEQFF. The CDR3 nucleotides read TGTGCTAGCAGTTTGGGACTAGCGGGGGCCTACAATGAGCAGTTCTTC. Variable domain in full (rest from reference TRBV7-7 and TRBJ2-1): GAGVSQSPRYKVTKRGQDVTLRCDPISSHATLYWYQQALGQGPEFLTYFNYEAQPDKSGLPSDRFSAERPEGSISTLTIQRTEQRDSAMYRCASSLGLAGAYNEQFFGPGTRLTVL.

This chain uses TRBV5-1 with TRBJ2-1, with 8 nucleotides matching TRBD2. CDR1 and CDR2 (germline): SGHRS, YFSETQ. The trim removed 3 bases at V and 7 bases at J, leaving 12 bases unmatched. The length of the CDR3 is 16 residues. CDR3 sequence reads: CASSWASGGSTNEQFF. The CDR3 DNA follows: TGCGCCAGCAGCTGGGCCAGCGGGGGCTCGACGAATGAGCAGTTCTTC. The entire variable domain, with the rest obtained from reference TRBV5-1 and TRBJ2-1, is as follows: KAGVTQTPRYLIKTRGQQVTLSCSPISGHRSVSWYQQTPGQGLQFLFEYFSETQRNKGNFPGRFSGRQFSNSRSEMNVSTLELGDSALYLCASSWASGGSTNEQFFGPGTRLTVL.

The CDR3, as DNA: TGCGCCAGCAGCTTGACAACCGCCAACGAGCAGTACTTC. It translates to CASSLTTANEQYF. The chain carries TRBV5-1 and TRBJ2-7, with D unresolved. CDR3 length: 13 residues. Germline loops: CDR1 SGHRS, CDR2 YFSETQ. V was clipped by 1 base and J by 5 bases, with 10 bases between them.

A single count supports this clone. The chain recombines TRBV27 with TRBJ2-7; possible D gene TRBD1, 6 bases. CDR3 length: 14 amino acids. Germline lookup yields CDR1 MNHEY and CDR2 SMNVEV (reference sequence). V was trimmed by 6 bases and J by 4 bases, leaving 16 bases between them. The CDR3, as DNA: TGTGCCAGCAGGCCCGGATTGGGGGCATACGAGCAGTACTTC. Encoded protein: CASRPGLGAYEQYF.

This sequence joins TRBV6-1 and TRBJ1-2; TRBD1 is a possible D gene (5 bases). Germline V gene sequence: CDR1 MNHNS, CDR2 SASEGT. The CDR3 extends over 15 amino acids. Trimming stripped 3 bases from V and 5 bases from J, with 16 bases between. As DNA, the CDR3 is TGTGCCAGCAGTGACCCCTCAGGAGGGGTTTATGGCTACACCTTC. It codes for CASSDPSGGVYGYTF.

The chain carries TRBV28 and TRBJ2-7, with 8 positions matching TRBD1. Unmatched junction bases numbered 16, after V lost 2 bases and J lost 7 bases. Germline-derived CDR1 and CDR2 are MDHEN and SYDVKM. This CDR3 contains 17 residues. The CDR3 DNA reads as TGTGCCAGCAGTTTACCCCGGACAGGGATAAAAGTCCGGGAGCAGTACTTC. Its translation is CASSLPRTGIKVREQYF.

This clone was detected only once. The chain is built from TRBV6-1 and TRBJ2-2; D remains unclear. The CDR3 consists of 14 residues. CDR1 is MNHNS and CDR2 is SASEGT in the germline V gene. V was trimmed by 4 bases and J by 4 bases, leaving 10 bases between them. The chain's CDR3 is CASSVVHATGELFF. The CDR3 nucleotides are TGTGCCAGCAGTGTTGTACACGCCACCGGGGAGCTGTTTTTT.

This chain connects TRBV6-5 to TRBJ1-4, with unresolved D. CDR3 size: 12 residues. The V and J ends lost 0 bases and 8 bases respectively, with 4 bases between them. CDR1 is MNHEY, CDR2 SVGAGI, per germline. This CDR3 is CASSYSREKLFF. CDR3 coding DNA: TGTGCCAGCAGTTACTCGAGGGAAAAACTGTTTTTT.

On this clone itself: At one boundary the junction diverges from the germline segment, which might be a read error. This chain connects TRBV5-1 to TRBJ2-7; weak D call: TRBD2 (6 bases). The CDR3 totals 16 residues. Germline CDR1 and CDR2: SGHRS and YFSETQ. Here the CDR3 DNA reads TGCGCCAGCAGCTTAGATCCCGGGACTCACTACGAGCATGTTCGGTTC. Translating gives CASSLDPGTHYEHVRF.

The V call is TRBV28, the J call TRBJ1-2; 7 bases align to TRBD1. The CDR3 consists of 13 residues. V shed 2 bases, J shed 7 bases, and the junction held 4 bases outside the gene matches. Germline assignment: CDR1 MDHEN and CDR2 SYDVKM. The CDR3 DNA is TGTGCCAGCAGTTTACAGGGGGTAGGTGGCTACACCTTC. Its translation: CASSLQGVGGYTF.

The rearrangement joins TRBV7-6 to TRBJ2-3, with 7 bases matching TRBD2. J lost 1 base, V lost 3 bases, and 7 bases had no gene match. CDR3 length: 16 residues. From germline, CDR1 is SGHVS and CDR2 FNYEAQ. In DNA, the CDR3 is TGTGCCAGCAGCTTTGGACTAGGTGAGGGCACAGATACGCAGTATTTT. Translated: CASSFGLGEGTDTQYF.

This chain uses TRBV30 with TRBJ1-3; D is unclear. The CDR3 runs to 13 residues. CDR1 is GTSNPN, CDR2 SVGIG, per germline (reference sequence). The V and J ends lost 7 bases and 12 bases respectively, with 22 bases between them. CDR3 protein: CAFCLLPSTNIYF. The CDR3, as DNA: TGTGCCTTTTGTCTCCTCCCGTCGACAAACATATATTTT.

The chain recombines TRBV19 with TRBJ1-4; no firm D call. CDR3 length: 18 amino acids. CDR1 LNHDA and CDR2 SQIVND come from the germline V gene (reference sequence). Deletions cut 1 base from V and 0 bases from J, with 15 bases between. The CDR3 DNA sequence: TGTGCCAGTAGTATAGGTTTAACAGCAGCTGCAACTAATGAAAAACTGTTTTTT. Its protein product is CASSIGLTAAATNEKLFF. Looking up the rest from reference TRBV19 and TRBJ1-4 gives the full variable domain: DGGITQSPKYLFRKEGQNVTLSCEQNLNHDAMYWYRQDPGQGLRLIYYSQIVNDFQKGDIAEGYSVSREKKESFPLTVTSAQKNPTAFYLCASSIGLTAAATNEKLFFGSGTQLSVL.

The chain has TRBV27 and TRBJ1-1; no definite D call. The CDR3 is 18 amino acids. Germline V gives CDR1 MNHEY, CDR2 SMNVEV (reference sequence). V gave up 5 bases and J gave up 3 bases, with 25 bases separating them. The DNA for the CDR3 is TGTGCCAGCAGTCCCTTCCCGCGGATACTAGATCTAGACACTGAAGCTTTCTTT. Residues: CASSPFPRILDLDTEAFF.

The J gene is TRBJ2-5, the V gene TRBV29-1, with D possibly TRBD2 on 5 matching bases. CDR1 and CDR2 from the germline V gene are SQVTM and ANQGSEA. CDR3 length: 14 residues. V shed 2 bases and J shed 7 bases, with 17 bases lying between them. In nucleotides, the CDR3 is TGCAGCGTTGAAAAGCGGCTCCTCCGAGGGACCCAGTACTTC. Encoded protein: CSVEKRLLRGTQYF. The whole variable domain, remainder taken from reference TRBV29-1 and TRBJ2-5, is SAVISQKPSRDICQRGTSLTIQCQVDSQVTMMFWYRQQPGQSLTLIATANQGSEATYESGFVIDKFPISRPNLTFSTLTVSNMSPEDSSIYLCSVEKRLLRGTQYFGPGTRLLVL.

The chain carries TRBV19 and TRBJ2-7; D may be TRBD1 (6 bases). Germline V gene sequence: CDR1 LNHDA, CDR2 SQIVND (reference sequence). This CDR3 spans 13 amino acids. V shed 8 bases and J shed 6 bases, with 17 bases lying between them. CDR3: CASGEQGLGEQYF. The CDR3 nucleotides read TGTGCCAGTGGGGAACAGGGCCTCGGCGAGCAGTACTTC.

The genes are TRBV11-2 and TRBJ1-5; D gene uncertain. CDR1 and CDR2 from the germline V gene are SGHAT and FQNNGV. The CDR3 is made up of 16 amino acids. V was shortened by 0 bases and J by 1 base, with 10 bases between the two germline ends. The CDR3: CASSLEAGSSNQPQHF. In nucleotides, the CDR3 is TGTGCCAGCAGCTTAGAAGCGGGCAGCAGCAATCAGCCCCAGCATTTT.

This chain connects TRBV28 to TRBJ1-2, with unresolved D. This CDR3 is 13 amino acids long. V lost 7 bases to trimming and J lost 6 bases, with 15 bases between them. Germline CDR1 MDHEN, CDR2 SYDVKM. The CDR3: CASISSDFDGYTF. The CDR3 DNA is TGTGCCAGCATTTCCTCAGACTTCGATGGCTACACCTTC.

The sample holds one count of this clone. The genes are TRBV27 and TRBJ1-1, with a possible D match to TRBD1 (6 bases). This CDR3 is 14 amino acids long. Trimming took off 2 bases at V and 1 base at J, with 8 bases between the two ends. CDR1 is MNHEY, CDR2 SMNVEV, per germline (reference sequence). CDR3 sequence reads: CASSLRGGNTEAFF. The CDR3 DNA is TGTGCCAGCAGTTTAAGGGGGGGGAACACTGAAGCTTTCTTT.

This CDR3 is CASSLRLPGTGNTIYF. CDR3 in DNA: TGTGCCAGCTCACTCCGCCTGCCCGGGACTGGAAACACCATATATTTT. The rearrangement joins TRBV18 to TRBJ1-3; D gene ambiguous. The CDR3 spans 16 residues. V lost 4 bases, J lost 2 bases, and 15 bases lay in between. CDR1 and CDR2 (germline): KGHSH, LQKENI.

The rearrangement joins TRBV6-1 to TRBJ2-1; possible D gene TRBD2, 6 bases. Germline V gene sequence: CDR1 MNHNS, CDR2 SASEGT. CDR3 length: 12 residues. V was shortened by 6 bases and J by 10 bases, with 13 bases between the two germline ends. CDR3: CASRVPEGEQFF. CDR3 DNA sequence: TGTGCCAGCAGGGTTCCGGAGGGAGAGCAGTTCTTC.

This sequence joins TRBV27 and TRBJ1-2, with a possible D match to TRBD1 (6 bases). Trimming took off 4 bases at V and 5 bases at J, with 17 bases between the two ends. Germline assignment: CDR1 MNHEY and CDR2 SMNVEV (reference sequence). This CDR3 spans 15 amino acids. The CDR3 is CASSSPGRGRYGYTF. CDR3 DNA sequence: TGTGCCAGCAGTTCCCCTGGGAGGGGGAGGTATGGCTACACCTTC.